This TCR beta chain was identified during a study of T cell changes during pregnancy in multiple sclerosis. Profiling relied on immunoSEQ multiplex PCR, and the TCRdb table lists in-frame clones only, not all of them. The repertoire consists of under 50,000 clones, with approximately 92% occurring once and the leading ten covering 0.67%. Losses at the gene ends were 4 bases for V and 0 bases for J; bases not matched to a gene: 5. CDR3 length: 16 residues. CDR1 and CDR2 (germline): KGHSY, FQNENV. The chain uses TRBV16 and TRBJ2-3, with 9 positions matching TRBD2. The sequencing used CD4+ T cells from peripheral blood mononuclear cells, collected in the first trimester of pregnancy. This TCR came from a female donor with multiple sclerosis, enrolled in a pregnancy study. The CDR3 loop is CASSLIAGASTDTQYF. The CDR3 DNA sequence: TGTGCCAGCAGCCTTATAGCGGGGGCTAGCACAGATACGCAGTATTTT.